This T cell receptor (beta chain) was captured by sequencing in a study of T-cell memory formation after mild COVID-19. Overall study results and limits: The CD4+ clones that contracted clustered mainly within CM and EM, and the CD8+ clones concentrated in EMRA.

CDR1 and CDR2 (germline): KGHDR, SFDVKD. The ends were cut back, 4 bases at V and 5 bases at J, with 13 bases in the middle. This CDR3 is 14 amino acids long. This clonotype was observed a handful of times. Its cognate antigen is unknown. With constant-segment primers, 5'RACE yielded cDNA libraries of TCR alpha and TCR beta that carried sample barcodes and UMIs. TCRdb reprocessed the 5' RACE reads via MiXCR and lists one record per CDR3 protein. This table has roughly 620,000 distinct CDR3 sequences, about a sixth appearing once. The sample taken for sequencing was PBMCs or a T cell subset sorted from them (not recorded which). The genes are TRBV24-1 and TRBJ2-5; perhaps TRBD2 as D (5 bases). The sequence derives from an adult woman who had mild COVID-19 (a few samples of this study predate the infection). Cell type and time point are not known. The CDR3 bases are TGTGCCACCAGTGACCCGGACGGGAAGGAGACCCAGTACTTC. Protein sequence: CATSDPDGKETQYF.